These 26 T cell receptor beta chains were all obtained from the same sample, sequenced in a study of blood T cell repertoires in COVID-19. This table comes from immunoSEQ multiplex PCR, and its TCRdb copy is limited to in-frame clones, with some not included. The sample has hundreds of thousands of clones, 88% seen once. The sample comprised PBMCs or T cells enriched from blood (not recorded which). The receptors shown here come from a woman between 35 and 50 years old with acute COVID-19.

The sample holds a few counts of this clone. The CDR3 protein is CASSLLSGNTEAFF. The CDR3 coding sequence is TGCGCCAGCAGCTTGCTGTCGGGGAACACTGAAGCTTTCTTT. The gene calls are TRBV5-1 and TRBJ1-1; D not certain. V shed 1 base and J shed 1 base, with 8 bases lying between them. Germline V gene data show CDR1 as SGHRS and CDR2 as YFSETQ. There are 14 residues in the CDR3.

Here the CDR3 reads CASSILTGRNYGYTF. For the CDR3, the DNA is TGTGCCAGCAGCATACTGACAGGGCGCAACTATGGCTACACCTTC. The chain couples TRBV7-9 to TRBJ1-2, with 7 nucleotides matching TRBD1. Germline lookup yields CDR1 SEHNR and CDR2 FQNEAQ (reference sequence). The CDR3 sequence is 15 residues long. V was clipped by 5 bases and J by 2 bases; unmatched bases: 8.

Written as DNA, the CDR3 is TGTGCCAGCACGGGACACCCGGGGGAGACCCAGTACTTC. This codes for CASTGHPGETQYF. The chain carries TRBV6-5 and TRBJ2-5; possibly TRBD1 for D (6 bases). V gave up 7 bases and J gave up 5 bases, with 14 bases separating them. Germline-derived CDR1 and CDR2 are MNHEY and SVGAGI. This CDR3 comprises 13 residues.

V and J are TRBV15 and TRBJ1-4, with 7 nucleotides matching TRBD1. CDR1 and CDR2 (germline): LNHNV, YYDKDF (reference sequence). The CDR3 covers 15 residues. Trimming removed 5 bases from V and 12 bases from J; junction bases left unmatched: 15. CDR3 protein: CATSYNRDSRGELFF. CDR3 coding DNA: TGTGCCACCAGCTATAACAGGGACTCCAGGGGGGAACTGTTTTTT.

V and J are TRBV11-2 and TRBJ2-7; D remains ambiguous. Germline assignment: CDR1 SGHAT and CDR2 FQNNGV. V was clipped by 5 bases and J by 0 bases, with 5 bases between them. The CDR3 totals 12 residues. The CDR3 bases are TGTGCCAGCAGCCGGTCCTCCTACGAGCAGTACTTC. Translating it yields CASSRSSYEQYF. Filled out from reference TRBV11-2 and TRBJ2-7, the complete variable domain reads EAGVAQSPRYKIIEKRQSVAFWCNPISGHATLYWYQQILGQGPKLLIQFQNNGVVDDSQLPKDRFSAERLKGVDSTLKIQPAKLEDSAVYLCASSRSSYEQYFGPGTRLTVT.

The chain carries TRBV6-1 and TRBJ2-3, with 9 nucleotides matching TRBD1. Per the germline V gene, CDR1 is MNHNS and CDR2 is SASEGT. With V trimmed by 3 bases and J by 3 bases, 4 bases remained unmatched. The CDR3 is 15 residues long. The CDR3 DNA is TGTGCCAGCAGTGACGGACAGGGGAGAACAGATACGCAGTATTTT. Its translation is CASSDGQGRTDTQYF.

This chain uses TRBV7-6 with TRBJ2-3; D is uncertain. The V gene's germline CDR1 is SGHVS and CDR2 FNYEAQ. The CDR3 runs to 14 residues. The V end lost 6 bases, the J end lost 2 bases, and 12 bases lay between the germline ends. CDR3: CASSPRVFTDTQYF. In nucleotides, the CDR3 is TGTGCCAGCAGTCCTAGAGTGTTCACAGATACGCAGTATTTT.

The V call is TRBV2, the J call TRBJ2-5, with D unresolved. Germline lookup yields CDR1 SNHLY and CDR2 FYNNEI. Trimming cost V 7 bases and J 5 bases, with 14 bases left between them. There are 13 residues in the CDR3. CDR3 in amino acids: CASTLLRRETQYF. In nucleotides, the CDR3 is TGTGCCAGCACCTTGTTGCGGCGGGAGACCCAGTACTTC. Drawing the rest from reference TRBV2 and TRBJ2-5, the complete variable domain is EPEVTQTPSHQVTQMGQEVILRCVPISNHLYFYWYRQILGQKVEFLVSFYNNEISEKSEIFDDQFSVERPDGSNFTLKIRSTKLEDSAMYFCASTLLRRETQYFGPGTRLLVL.

The V gene is TRBV24-1, the J gene TRBJ2-1; TRBD2 matches 7 bases. The CDR3 is made up of 16 amino acids. Germline values: CDR1 KGHDR, CDR2 SFDVKD. The junction had 8 bases not matched to a gene; V was cut back by 2 bases and J by 5 bases. Written as DNA, the CDR3 is TGTGCCACCAGTGATTCCCGACTAGCCTATAACAATGAGCAGTTCTTC. Its protein is CATSDSRLAYNNEQFF.

This clone has just one count. This chain connects TRBV5-3 to TRBJ2-7, with a tentative D call TRBD2 (5 bases). TRBV5-3 has ORF status, its function being uncertain. The V and J ends lost 0 bases and 0 bases respectively, with 10 bases between them. This CDR3 comprises 15 residues. The CDR3 protein is CARSLVGESSYEQYF. In DNA form, the CDR3 reads TGTGCCAGAAGCTTGGTCGGGGAGAGCTCCTACGAGCAGTACTTC.

The CDR3 reads CACTQGPYGYTF. CDR3 DNA sequence: TGTGCCTGTACACAGGGACCCTATGGCTACACCTTC. This chain connects TRBV30 to TRBJ1-2, with a weak D call TRBD1 (6 bases). V gave up 6 bases and J gave up 4 bases, with 12 bases separating them. Germline CDR1 is GTSNPN and CDR2 is SVGIG (reference sequence). This CDR3 spans 12 amino acids.

This chain connects TRBV27 to TRBJ2-2; 9 bases are a match to TRBD2. The CDR3 runs to 16 residues. J gave up 5 bases and V 5 bases, and 9 bases lay outside the gene matches. Per the germline V gene, CDR1 is MNHEY and CDR2 is SMNVEV (reference sequence). CDR3 nucleotide sequence: TGTGCCAGCAGTCCCATAGCGGGGGAAAGGACCGGGGAGCTGTTTTTT. The encoded protein is CASSPIAGERTGELFF.

J is TRBJ2-2 and V is TRBV29-1; 8 nucleotides agree with TRBD2. This CDR3 contains 17 residues. Germline trimming cut 4 bases from V and 3 bases from J; bases unmatched to any gene: 13. The germline CDR1 and CDR2 sequences are SQVTM and ANQGSEA. CDR3 region: CSVGTPLAGRDTGELFF. The CDR3 bases are TGCAGCGTTGGGACACCCTTAGCGGGGAGGGACACCGGGGAGCTGTTTTTT.

In its sample, this clone was seen a few times. V and J are TRBV5-6 and TRBJ2-1, with 10 bases aligning to TRBD2. The trim removed 4 bases at V and 11 bases at J, leaving 6 bases unmatched. CDR1 and CDR2 (germline): SGHDT, YYEEEE. The CDR3 has 13 amino acids. The CDR3 spells CASSMGTSAKQFF. DNA of the CDR3: TGTGCCAGCAGCATGGGGACTAGCGCTAAGCAGTTCTTC.

The chain joins TRBV9 to TRBJ1-1; 10 nucleotides line up with TRBD1. The trim removed 0 bases at V and 4 bases at J, leaving 3 bases unmatched. The CDR3 runs to 15 residues. CDR1 is SGDLS and CDR2 is YYNGEE in the germline V gene. CDR3 in amino acids: CASSVEGQGSTEAFF. The CDR3 nucleotides are TGTGCCAGCAGCGTAGAGGGACAGGGGTCCACTGAAGCTTTCTTT.

The genes are TRBV13 and TRBJ2-7, with D unclear. Germline V CDR1 and CDR2: PRHDT, FYEKMQ (reference sequence). V dropped 5 bases and J dropped 0 bases, with 11 bases sitting between them. The CDR3 loop spans 14 amino acids. The DNA of the CDR3 is TGTGCCAGCAGCGGGCCTGAGAGCTCCTACGAGCAGTACTTC. It codes for CASSGPESSYEQYF. Supplemented by reference TRBV13 and TRBJ2-7, the full variable domain reads AAGVIQSPRHLIKEKRETATLKCYPIPRHDTVYWYQQGPGQDPQFLISFYEKMQSDKGSIPDRFSAQQFSDYHSELNMSSLELGDSALYFCASSGPESSYEQYFGPGTRLTVT.

The rearrangement uses TRBV5-6 and TRBJ1-1, with 8 bases lining up with TRBD1. Germline-derived CDR1 and CDR2 are SGHDT and YYEEEE. V dropped 0 bases and J dropped 0; count of bases not matched to a gene: 4. This CDR3 is 16 amino acids long. CDR3 in amino acids: CASSLDRGSMNTEAFF. CDR3 nucleotides: TGTGCCAGCAGCTTGGACAGGGGGAGCATGAACACTGAAGCTTTCTTT.

Only one count was recorded for this clone. CDR3 sequence reads: CATSAPYSNQPQHF. For the CDR3, the DNA is TGTGCCACCAGTGCTCCTTATAGCAATCAGCCCCAGCATTTT. The chain joins TRBV24-1 to TRBJ1-5; D call uncertain. This CDR3 comprises 14 residues. Trimming took 5 bases from V and 0 from J, leaving 7 bases between them. Germline CDR1 and CDR2: KGHDR and SFDVKD.

This clone was detected a few times. The rearrangement links TRBV4-1 to TRBJ1-5; 9 nucleotides match TRBD1. Unmatched junction bases numbered 10, after V lost 2 bases and J lost 2 bases. CDR3 length equals 18 residues. CDR1 and CDR2 from the germline V gene are MGHRA and YSYEKL. CDR3: CASSQWVQGARGNQPQHF. For the CDR3, the DNA is TGCGCCAGCAGCCAATGGGTACAGGGGGCGCGTGGCAATCAGCCCCAGCATTTT.

The genes are TRBV21-1 and TRBJ2-7; TRBD1, as called in the table, went unchecked against the DNA. TRBV21-1 constitutes a pseudogene. The CDR3 contains 14 residues. The CDR3: CASSRRTTAHEQYF. The CDR3 DNA reads TGTGCCAGCAGCAGGCGGACAACGGCCCACGAGCAGTACTTC.

This chain links TRBV24-1 with TRBJ2-5, with D maybe TRBD1 (6 bases). V was pared by 9 bases and J by 7 bases, with 17 bases between. Germline CDR1 reads KGHDR; CDR2 reads SFDVKD. This CDR3 contains 13 residues. CDR3 bases: TGTGCCACCGTGGTGGGGGCTAAACGGACCCAGTACTTC. It yields the protein CATVVGAKRTQYF.

The chain uses TRBV7-8 and TRBJ1-1, with unresolved D. The germline V gene encodes CDR1 SGHVS and CDR2 FQNEAQ. This CDR3 is built from 13 residues. Deletions cut 2 bases from V and 2 bases from J, with 6 bases between. The CDR3 nucleotides read TGTGCCAGCAGCTTATTTAGTAACACTGAAGCTTTCTTT. Protein product: CASSLFSNTEAFF. Supplemented by reference TRBV7-8 and TRBJ1-1, the full variable domain reads GAGVSQSPRYKVAKRGQDVALRCDPISGHVSLFWYQQALGQGPEFLTYFQNEAQLDKSGLPSDRFFAERPEGSVSTLKIQRTQQEDSAVYLCASSLFSNTEAFFGQGTRLTVV.

This clone was observed a single time. The chain has TRBV18 and TRBJ1-5, with TRBD1 matching over 11 bases. Germline loops: CDR1 KGHSH, CDR2 LQKENI. V lost 2 bases, J lost 6 bases, and 3 bases stayed unmatched. The CDR3 loop spans 15 amino acids. The CDR3 protein is CASSPGTGGSQPQHF. The CDR3 nucleotides are TGTGCCAGCTCACCAGGGACAGGGGGAAGTCAGCCCCAGCATTTT.

CDR3 DNA sequence: TGTGCCAGCACCGGACACCTCCAAGAGACCCAGTACTTC. As protein: CASTGHLQETQYF. The genes are TRBV6-5 and TRBJ2-5; D may be TRBD1 (5 bases). This CDR3 spans 13 amino acids. CDR1 and CDR2 (germline): MNHEY, SVGAGI. V lost 7 bases, J lost 1 base, and 10 bases lay in between.

The V call is TRBV12-3 or TRBV12-4, the J call TRBJ1-4, with TRBD1 identical over 9 bases. The CDR3 is 13 amino acids. Trimming removed 8 bases from V and 8 bases from J; junction bases left unmatched: 6. CDR3 DNA sequence: TGTGCCAGCGGACAGGGGTATGGAGAAAAACTGTTTTTT. It specifies CASGQGYGEKLFF.

The chain employs TRBV7-2 and TRBJ2-5; D is perhaps TRBD1 (5 bases). Germline V gives CDR1 SGHTA, CDR2 FQGNSA. V lost 2 bases and J 0 bases, leaving 7 bases between the germline ends. The CDR3 is made up of 14 amino acids. The CDR3 is CASSLWTNQETQYF. The DNA for the CDR3 is TGTGCCAGCAGCTTATGGACAAACCAAGAGACCCAGTACTTC.